A selection of T cell receptor beta chains follows, all from one sample in a study of cytomegalovirus exposure and HLA in healthy donors. Produced via immunoSEQ multiplex PCR; TCRdb's table is partial and in-frame only. The sample lists around 95,000 clones; approximately 81% were seen once. Source material: PBMCs. The receptors come from a man between 18 and 29 years old in good health and CMV-seropositive. The CDR3 runs from the conserved cysteine through the conserved F or W. D genes are given only for firm matches. Size values are once, few and many counts, or a class for expanded clones, and some rows have none.

D gene,V gene,clone size,J gene,CDR3 protein,CDR3 DNA
TRBD1,TRBV7-6,NA,TRBJ1-1,CASSTRQGFTEAFF,TGTGCCAGCAGCACCCGACAGGGGTTCACTGAAGCTTTCTTT
TRBD2,TRBV6-1,NA,TRBJ2-1,CASSERETYYNEQFF,TGTGCCAGCAGTGAGCGGGAGACCTACTACAATGAGCAGTTCTTC
NA,TRBV30,once,TRBJ1-5,CAWSVGLGLNQPQHF,TGTGCCTGGAGTGTAGGATTAGGACTCAATCAGCCCCAGCATTTT
TRBD2,TRBV18,NA,TRBJ2-3,CASSPQGSGNADTQYF,TGTGCCAGCTCGCCTCAGGGTAGCGGGAACGCAGATACGCAGTATTTT
NA,TRBV6-1,NA,TRBJ1-4,CASSDDSATNEKLFF,TGTGCCAGCAGTGATGACAGCGCAACTAATGAAAAACTGTTTTTT
TRBD2,TRBV10-3,NA,TRBJ2-1,CAISGTSEYNEQFF,TGTGCCATCAGTGGGACTAGCGAGTACAATGAGCAGTTCTTC
TRBD1,TRBV7-3,NA,TRBJ2-7,CASSLGDSASEQYF,TGTGCCAGCAGCTTAGGGGACAGCGCCTCCGAGCAGTACTTC
TRBD2,TRBV11-3,NA,TRBJ2-1,CASSLDLAGSSYNEQFF,TGTGCCAGCAGCTTAGATCTAGCGGGTAGCTCCTACAATGAGCAGTTCTTC
NA,TRBV5-1,NA,TRBJ2-2,CASSLRSTGTGELFF,TGCGCCAGCAGCTTGCGTAGTACCGGCACCGGGGAGCTGTTTTTT
TRBD1,TRBV18,NA,TRBJ1-3,CASSPRTGDTGNTIYF,TGTGCCAGCTCACCCAGGACAGGGGACACTGGAAACACCATATATTTT
NA,TRBV10-2,NA,TRBJ1-2,CASKQQGGYLGYTF,TGCGCCAGCAAACAACAGGGTGGTTACCTTGGCTACACCTTC
TRBD1,TRBV9,NA,TRBJ1-1,CASSPRGRGSEAFF,TGTGCCAGCAGCCCCAGGGGCAGGGGGTCTGAAGCTTTCTTT
NA,TRBV5-5,NA,TRBJ2-7,CASSSDSEQYF,TGTGCCAGCAGCTCAGACAGCGAGCAGTACTTC
TRBD2,TRBV27,NA,TRBJ2-1,CASSRGAYNEQFF,TGTGCCAGCAGTCGGGGGGCCTACAATGAGCAGTTCTTC
TRBD1,TRBV10-2,NA,TRBJ1-2,CASFGQDRDGYTF,TGCGCCAGCTTCGGACAGGACCGTGATGGCTACACCTTC
TRBD1,TRBV2,NA,TRBJ2-5,CASSGTGTGGETQYF,TGTGCCAGCAGTGGTACCGGGACAGGGGGAGAGACCCAGTACTTC
NA,TRBV4-1,few,TRBJ1-2,CASSQDRVQPVYGYTF,TGCGCCAGCAGCCAAGATCGGGTCCAGCCAGTCTATGGCTACACCTTC
TRBD2,TRBV7-6,NA,TRBJ2-3,CASSQLAGLNTDTQYF,TGTGCCAGCAGCCAATTAGCGGGATTAAACACAGATACGCAGTATTTT
TRBD1,TRBV29-1,NA,TRBJ2-2,CSGTGVDTGELFF,TGCAGCGGGACAGGGGTGGACACCGGGGAGCTGTTTTTT
TRBD2,TRBV27,NA,TRBJ2-7,CASPPAGGFTYEQYF,TGTGCCAGCCCCCCCGCGGGAGGATTTACCTACGAGCAGTACTTC
NA,TRBV30,NA,TRBJ2-2,CAWSAPGGFHTGELFF,TGTGCCTGGAGTGCCCCCGGGGGATTCCACACCGGGGAGCTGTTTTTT
TRBD2,TRBV5-4,NA,TRBJ2-1,CASSLVGRDNEQFF,TGTGCCAGCAGCTTGGTCGGGAGGGACAATGAGCAGTTCTTC
NA,TRBV30,NA,TRBJ1-1,CAWSVGRAVTEAFF,TGTGCCTGGAGTGTGGGCAGGGCGGTCACTGAAGCTTTCTTT
NA,TRBV5-1,NA,TRBJ2-1,CASSLAQGMNEQFF,TGCGCCAGCAGCTTGGCGCAGGGAATGAATGAGCAGTTCTTC
NA,TRBV11-2,NA,TRBJ1-2,CASSLYPQGYYGYTF,TGTGCCAGCAGCTTATATCCCCAGGGTTACTATGGCTACACCTTC
TRBD2,TRBV5-4,NA,TRBJ2-2,CASSLKLAGEVGELFF,TGTGCCAGCAGCTTGAAACTAGCGGGAGAAGTCGGGGAGCTGTTTTTT
TRBD1,TRBV18,NA,TRBJ2-1,CASSPGTDSYNEQFF,TGTGCCAGCTCACCCGGGACAGACTCCTACAATGAGCAGTTCTTC
TRBD2,TRBV19,NA,TRBJ2-3,CATGGPYSTDTQYF,TGTGCCACGGGGGGGCCCTATAGCACAGATACGCAGTATTTT
NA,TRBV5-1,NA,TRBJ2-2,CASRFTGSNTGELFF,TGCGCCAGCAGGTTCACAGGATCGAACACCGGGGAGCTGTTTTTT
TRBD2,TRBV10-3,many,TRBJ2-2,CAISEASGANTGELFF,TGTGCCATCAGTGAAGCTAGCGGAGCGAACACCGGGGAGCTGTTTTTT
TRBD2,TRBV6-1,NA,TRBJ2-5,CASSEWGLADQETQYF,TGTGCCAGCAGTGAATGGGGACTAGCGGATCAAGAGACCCAGTACTTC
NA,TRBV9,NA,TRBJ1-1,CASSAKTGWGLNTEAFF,TGTGCCAGCAGCGCCAAAACAGGGTGGGGATTGAACACTGAAGCTTTCTTT
NA,TRBV9,NA,TRBJ1-5,CASSVSEASNQPQHF,TGTGCCAGCAGCGTAAGCGAGGCGAGCAATCAGCCCCAGCATTTT